The next 26 T cell receptor beta chains were all read from a single sample in a study of blood T cell repertoires in COVID-19. Sequencing used immunoSEQ multiplex PCR; TCRdb keeps in-frame clones, though not all of them. The sample includes 130,000 or so clones, around four fifths of them seen just once. Sequenced input: PBMCs or T cells enriched from blood (not recorded which). The receptors stem from a man in his forties with acute COVID-19.

The chain is built from TRBV29-1 and TRBJ2-5, with 7 bases fitting TRBD1. The trim removed 5 bases at V and 3 bases at J, leaving 6 bases unmatched. The germline gives CDR1 SQVTM, CDR2 ANQGSEA. The CDR3 consists of 13 residues. CDR3 amino acids: CSVLETGKETQYF. CDR3 sequence (DNA): TGCAGCGTTCTCGAGACAGGGAAAGAGACCCAGTACTTC.

This clone was picked up a small number of times. The CDR3 sequence: CASSEGVIGDRGKYGYTF. The DNA for the CDR3 is TGTGCCAGCAGTGAAGGAGTGATTGGGGACAGGGGGAAGTATGGCTACACCTTC. The chain couples TRBV2 to TRBJ1-2; 11 bases are shared with TRBD1. Per the germline V gene, CDR1 is SNHLY and CDR2 is FYNNEI. The V segment lost 1 base and the J segment 5 bases; nucleotides outside the gene matches: 12. The CDR3 runs to 18 residues.

Here the CDR3 DNA reads TGTGCCAGCAGCTTAAGGGGGCTAGCGGGGACCAATGAGCAGTTCTTC. Translated: CASSLRGLAGTNEQFF. The rearrangement uses TRBV7-9 and TRBJ2-1; 9 bases are shared with TRBD2. The V gene's germline CDR1 is SEHNR and CDR2 FQNEAQ (reference sequence). V was clipped by 2 bases and J by 6 bases; unmatched bases: 8. The CDR3 totals 16 residues.

This rearrangement joins TRBV30 to TRBJ1-2; no clear D gene. The CDR3 extends over 14 amino acids. The germline gives CDR1 GTSNPN, CDR2 SVGIG (reference sequence). V was clipped by 0 bases and J by 4 bases, with 12 bases between them. The CDR3 DNA follows: TGTGCCTGGAGTGTGAAGGGAGTCGGCTATGGCTACACCTTC. Its protein product is CAWSVKGVGYGYTF. Combining the CDR3 with reference TRBV30 and TRBJ1-2 gives the whole variable domain SQTIHQWPATLVQPVGSPLSLECTVEGTSNPNLYWYRQAAGRGLQLLFYSVGIGQISSEVPQNLSASRPQDRQFILSSKKLLLSDSGFYLCAWSVKGVGYGYTFGSGTRLTVV.

This clone was recorded once. CDR3 bases: TGTGCCAGCTCACCAGTAACAGCGGCTAGCAATCAGCCCCAGCATTTT. This codes for CASSPVTAASNQPQHF. This chain joins TRBV18 and TRBJ1-5, with D unresolved. The V end was cut by 2 bases, the J end by 0 bases, with 11 bases between. CDR3 length: 16 residues. The germline gives CDR1 KGHSH, CDR2 LQKENI. Combining the CDR3 with reference TRBV18 and TRBJ1-5 gives the whole variable domain NAGVMQNPRHLVRRRGQEARLRCSPMKGHSHVYWYRQLPEEGLKFMVYLQKENIIDESGMPKERFSAEFPKEGPSILRIQQVVRGDSAAYFCASSPVTAASNQPQHFGDGTRLSIL.

The chain links TRBV18 to TRBJ1-2, with TRBD1 identical over 10 bases. V lost 1 base to trimming and J lost 4 bases; unmatched junction nucleotides: 3. The CDR3 contains 15 residues. Germline CDR1 and CDR2: KGHSH and LQKENI. CDR3 DNA sequence: TGTGCCAGCTCACCACTGACAGGGGGCCTCTATGGCTACACCTTC. As protein: CASSPLTGGLYGYTF.

This chain links TRBV27 with TRBJ2-3; TRBD2 agrees at 7 bases. V gave up 3 bases and J gave up 0 bases; unmatched junction bases: 3. CDR3 length: 15 amino acids. Germline assignment: CDR1 MNHEY and CDR2 SMNVEV (reference sequence). CDR3 in DNA: TGTGCCAGCAGTTTTATCGGGGGGAGCACAGATACGCAGTATTTT. Encoded protein: CASSFIGGSTDTQYF.

The chain has TRBV30 and TRBJ2-5; 9 positions agree with TRBD1. The CDR3 sequence is 14 residues long. CDR1 and CDR2 (germline): GTSNPN, SVGIG (reference sequence). V was clipped by 3 bases and J by 4 bases; unmatched bases: 6. This CDR3 is CAWRPGQGSETQYF. The CDR3 region has the DNA TGTGCCTGGAGGCCGGGACAGGGCTCAGAGACCCAGTACTTC.

The CDR3 nucleotides are TGTGCCAGCTCACCACCGGAGAGGGCCACTGAAGCTTTCTTT. The encoded protein is CASSPPERATEAFF. V and J are TRBV18 and TRBJ1-1; no reliable D call. The CDR3 has 14 amino acids. The ends were cut back, 0 bases at V and 4 bases at J, with 9 bases in the middle. Per the germline V gene, CDR1 is KGHSH and CDR2 is LQKENI.

This chain links TRBV7-2 with TRBJ2-1; TRBD2 agrees at 7 bases. Germline CDR1 and CDR2: SGHTA and FQGNSA. The CDR3 has 16 residues. The J segment lost 4 bases and the V segment lost 2 bases, leaving 8 bases of the junction unmatched. The CDR3: CASSLWAGAGYNEQFF. The CDR3 nucleotides read TGTGCCAGCAGCTTATGGGCGGGAGCGGGTTACAATGAGCAGTTCTTC.

The genes are TRBV19 and TRBJ2-1; possibly TRBD1 for D (5 bases). The CDR3 length is 14 residues. The germline CDR1 and CDR2 sequences are LNHDA and SQIVND (reference sequence). V was shortened by 6 bases and J by 6 bases, with 15 bases between the two germline ends. The chain's CDR3 is CASSPGYVINEQFF. The CDR3 DNA is TGTGCCAGTAGCCCAGGGTACGTGATCAATGAGCAGTTCTTC.

This chain uses TRBV6-5 with TRBJ2-5, with 7 nucleotides matching TRBD1. Germline CDR1 MNHEY, CDR2 SVGAGI. The CDR3 totals 14 residues. The ends lost 5 bases at V and 7 bases at J; junction bases unmatched: 10. The DNA of the CDR3 is TGTGCCAGCAGTCTAGGGGGCACCTCAACGACCCAGTACTTC. It is translated as CASSLGGTSTTQYF.

As concerns this clone: A read error may account for a junction end that differs from germline. The V and J genes are TRBV5-8 and TRBJ2-7; no firm D call. The CDR3 has 15 residues. Germline V lookup: CDR1 SGHTS, CDR2 YDEGEE. In nucleotides, the CDR3 is TGTGCCAGCACCTTGGTCGGTCTAGGCTCCTACGAGCAGTACTTC. Its protein product is CASTLVGLGSYEQYF. Looking up the rest from reference TRBV5-8 and TRBJ2-7 gives the full variable domain: EAGVTQSPTHLIKTRGQQATLRCSPISGHTSVYWYQQALGLGLQFLLWYDEGEERNRGNFPPRFSGRQFPNYSSELNVNALELEDSALYLCASTLVGLGSYEQYFGPGTRLTVT.

The chain has TRBV18 and TRBJ1-5; TRBD1 matches at 8 bases. With 3 bases clipped from V and 5 bases from J, the junction kept 6 bases outside the gene matches. The CDR3 contains 15 residues. Germline V gives CDR1 KGHSH, CDR2 LQKENI. This CDR3 is CASSPTGGGDQPQHF. The CDR3, as DNA: TGTGCCAGCTCACCCACAGGGGGGGGAGATCAGCCCCAGCATTTT.

The chain has TRBV18 and TRBJ1-4; 10 bases fit TRBD1. Germline CDR1 reads KGHSH; CDR2 reads LQKENI. V lost 2 bases to trimming and J lost 8 bases; unmatched junction nucleotides: 5. This CDR3 has 15 residues. In DNA, the CDR3 is TGTGCCAGCTCACCAAGGGGGACAGGGGACGAAAAACTGTTTTTT. The encoded protein is CASSPRGTGDEKLFF.

The chain combines TRBV9 with TRBJ2-5; TRBD1 matches at 7 bases. Germline V gives CDR1 SGDLS, CDR2 YYNGEE. This CDR3 has 14 amino acids. V dropped 5 bases and J dropped 2; count of bases not matched to a gene: 6. CDR3 nucleotide sequence: TGTGCCAGCAGTCAGACAGGGTCACAAGAGACCCAGTACTTC. Its translation is CASSQTGSQETQYF.

The V gene is TRBV5-4, the J gene TRBJ1-1, with a tentative D call TRBD1 (5 bases). Per the germline V gene, CDR1 is SGHNT and CDR2 is YYREEE (reference sequence). Trimming took 1 base from V and 6 from J, leaving 7 bases between them. This CDR3 is 12 amino acids long. This CDR3 reads CASSLTGSEAFF. CDR3 in DNA: TGTGCCAGCAGCTTGACAGGATCTGAAGCTTTCTTT.

In nucleotides, the CDR3 is TGTGCCAGCAGTGAGCAGGGGGCAACCGGGGAGCTGTTTTTT. It translates to CASSEQGATGELFF. V usage is TRBV2 and J usage is TRBJ2-2; TRBD1 agrees at 8 bases. J gave up 5 bases and V 3 bases, and 2 bases lay outside the gene matches. CDR1 SNHLY and CDR2 FYNNEI come from the germline V gene. The CDR3 is 14 amino acids.

The chain combines TRBV18 with TRBJ1-1; TRBD1 might be the D (6 bases). In germline, CDR1 is KGHSH, CDR2 LQKENI. V dropped 2 bases and J dropped 5 bases, with 15 bases sitting between them. The CDR3 is 15 amino acids. The DNA of the CDR3 is TGTGCCAGCTCACCATTGGAACAGGGAGGGACTGAAGCTTTCTTT. Translation: CASSPLEQGGTEAFF. The entire variable domain, with the rest obtained from reference TRBV18 and TRBJ1-1, is as follows: NAGVMQNPRHLVRRRGQEARLRCSPMKGHSHVYWYRQLPEEGLKFMVYLQKENIIDESGMPKERFSAEFPKEGPSILRIQQVVRGDSAAYFCASSPLEQGGTEAFFGQGTRLTVV.

This clone was recorded once. The rearrangement joins TRBV9 to TRBJ2-7; 10 bases agree with TRBD2. Germline V gives CDR1 SGDLS, CDR2 YYNGEE. This CDR3 is 15 amino acids long. Unmatched junction bases numbered 4, after V lost 4 bases and J lost 0 bases. In DNA form, the CDR3 reads TGTGCCAGCAGCCCCACTAGCGGGACCTCCTACGAGCAGTACTTC. It is translated as CASSPTSGTSYEQYF.

This rearrangement joins TRBV7-3 to TRBJ1-1; D is undetermined. With 2 bases removed from V and 7 bases from J, the gap between germline ends came to 5 bases. Germline V gives CDR1 SGHTA, CDR2 FQGTGA. This CDR3 has 11 amino acids. The CDR3 DNA sequence: TGTGCCAGCAGCTTACGGGGTGAAGCTTTCTTT. It yields the protein CASSLRGEAFF. Full variable domain (remainder filled in from reference TRBV7-3 and TRBJ1-1): GAGVSQTPSNKVTEKGKYVELRCDPISGHTALYWYRQSLGQGPEFLIYFQGTGAADDSGLPNDRFFAVRPEGSVSTLKIQRTERGDSAVYLCASSLRGEAFFGQGTRLTVV.

The chain carries TRBV6-5 and TRBJ1-5, with 7 bases identical to TRBD1. J lost 4 bases, V lost 10 bases, and 7 bases had no gene match. The CDR3 loop spans 13 amino acids. Per germline, CDR1 MNHEY and CDR2 SVGAGI. The CDR3 region is CAIQQGRNQPQHF. In nucleotides, the CDR3 is TGTGCCATTCAACAGGGGCGAAATCAGCCCCAGCATTTT.

The chain is built from TRBV9 and TRBJ2-7; TRBD2 aligns across 7 bases. V lost 0 bases to trimming and J lost 4 bases; unmatched junction nucleotides: 4. Germline V gives CDR1 SGDLS, CDR2 YYNGEE. CDR3 length equals 14 residues. The CDR3 here is CASSVAAGIYEQYF. The CDR3 DNA reads as TGTGCCAGCAGCGTAGCAGCGGGGATTTACGAGCAGTACTTC.

This clone was detected once. This chain joins TRBV11-3 and TRBJ1-6, with 10 nucleotides matching TRBD1. Germline CDR1 SGHNT, CDR2 YENEEA. Trimming cost V 4 bases and J 7 bases; bases outside gene matches: 4. The CDR3 totals 15 residues. The CDR3 sequence: CASSSGQGKNSPLHF. DNA of the CDR3: TGTGCCAGCAGCTCGGGACAGGGGAAAAATTCACCCCTCCACTTT.

The chain has TRBV7-2 and TRBJ2-7, with 12 bases identical to TRBD2. This CDR3 has 16 residues. Trimming cost V 6 bases and J 2 bases; bases outside gene matches: 8. Per germline, CDR1 SGHTA and CDR2 FQGNSA. CDR3 in amino acids: CASRRGLAGQPYEQYF. Here the CDR3 DNA reads TGTGCCAGCAGGAGAGGACTAGCGGGGCAACCCTACGAGCAGTACTTC.

In DNA, the CDR3 is TGTGCCAGCAGTTTATCCGCGGGGGGCGATACGCAGTATTTT. It codes for CASSLSAGGDTQYF. The chain recombines TRBV27 with TRBJ2-3, with 8 positions matching TRBD2. With 0 bases clipped from V and 6 bases from J, the junction kept 2 bases outside the gene matches. CDR1 and CDR2 from the germline V gene are MNHEY and SMNVEV (reference sequence). The CDR3 length is 14 residues.